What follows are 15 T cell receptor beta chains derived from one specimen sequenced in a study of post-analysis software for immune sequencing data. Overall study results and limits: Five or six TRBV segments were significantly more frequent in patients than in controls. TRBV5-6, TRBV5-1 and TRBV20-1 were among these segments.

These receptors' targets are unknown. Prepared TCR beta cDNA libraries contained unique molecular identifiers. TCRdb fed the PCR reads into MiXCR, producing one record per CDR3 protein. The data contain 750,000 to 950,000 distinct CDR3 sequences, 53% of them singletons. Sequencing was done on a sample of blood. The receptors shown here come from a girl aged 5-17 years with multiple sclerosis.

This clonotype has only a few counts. The CDR3 spells CASTLFPAGPTEKLFF. The CDR3 DNA reads TGCGCCAGCACCCTATTCCCGGCAGGACCCACTGAAAAACTGTTTTTT. The rearrangement uses TRBV4-1 and TRBJ1-4; D gene ambiguous. Germline values: CDR1 MGHRA, CDR2 YSYEKL. This CDR3 has 16 amino acids. Trimming cost V 7 bases and J 7 bases, with 22 bases left between them.

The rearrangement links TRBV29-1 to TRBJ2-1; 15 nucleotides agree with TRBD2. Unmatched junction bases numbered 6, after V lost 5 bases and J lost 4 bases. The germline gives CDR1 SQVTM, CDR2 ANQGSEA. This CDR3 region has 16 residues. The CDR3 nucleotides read TGCAGCGTTCTTGGGACTAGCGGGAGGTCGTACAATGAGCAGTTCTTC. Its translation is CSVLGTSGRSYNEQFF.

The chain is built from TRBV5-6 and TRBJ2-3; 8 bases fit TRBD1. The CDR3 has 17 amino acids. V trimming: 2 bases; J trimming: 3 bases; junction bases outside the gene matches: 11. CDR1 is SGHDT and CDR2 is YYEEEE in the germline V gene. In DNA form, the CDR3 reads TGTGCCAGCAGCTTACGGCGGACAGGGTATCAAACAGATACGCAGTATTTT. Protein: CASSLRRTGYQTDTQYF.

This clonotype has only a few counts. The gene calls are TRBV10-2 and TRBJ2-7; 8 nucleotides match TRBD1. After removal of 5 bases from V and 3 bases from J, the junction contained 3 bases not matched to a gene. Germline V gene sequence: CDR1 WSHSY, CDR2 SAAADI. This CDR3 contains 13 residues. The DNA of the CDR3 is TGCGCCAGCAGTCGGGGACAGGACTACGAGCAGTACTTC. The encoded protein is CASSRGQDYEQYF.

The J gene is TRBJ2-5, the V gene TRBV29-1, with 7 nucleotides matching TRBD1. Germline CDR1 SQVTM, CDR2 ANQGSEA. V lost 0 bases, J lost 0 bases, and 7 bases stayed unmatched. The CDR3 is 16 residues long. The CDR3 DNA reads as TGCAGCGTTGAAGATCTTCGAGGGACAGACCAAGAGACCCAGTACTTC. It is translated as CSVEDLRGTDQETQYF.

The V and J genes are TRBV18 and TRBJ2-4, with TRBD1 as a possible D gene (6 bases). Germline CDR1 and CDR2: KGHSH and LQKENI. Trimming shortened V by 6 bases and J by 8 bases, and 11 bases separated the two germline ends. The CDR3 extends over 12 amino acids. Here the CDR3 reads CASSENRDIQYF. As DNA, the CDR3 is TGTGCCAGCTCCGAGAACAGGGACATTCAGTACTTC.

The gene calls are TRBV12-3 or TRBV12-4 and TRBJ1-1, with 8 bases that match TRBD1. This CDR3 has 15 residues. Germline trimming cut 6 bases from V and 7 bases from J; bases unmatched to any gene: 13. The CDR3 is CASSRIRQGSGEAFF. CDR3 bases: TGTGCCAGCAGCCGTATAAGACAGGGGTCGGGTGAAGCTTTCTTT.

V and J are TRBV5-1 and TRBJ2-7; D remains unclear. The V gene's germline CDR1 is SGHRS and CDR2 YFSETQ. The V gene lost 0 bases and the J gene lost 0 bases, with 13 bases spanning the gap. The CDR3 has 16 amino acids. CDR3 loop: CASSLGGSASSYEQYF. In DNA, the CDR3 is TGCGCCAGCAGCTTGGGTGGCTCCGCTAGCTCCTACGAGCAGTACTTC.

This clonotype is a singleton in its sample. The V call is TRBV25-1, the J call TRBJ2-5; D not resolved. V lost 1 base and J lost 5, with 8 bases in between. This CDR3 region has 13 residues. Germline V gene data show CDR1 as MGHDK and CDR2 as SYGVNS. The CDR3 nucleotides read TGTGCCAGCAGTGAATCCAACCGGGAGACCCAGTACTTC. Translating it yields CASSESNRETQYF.

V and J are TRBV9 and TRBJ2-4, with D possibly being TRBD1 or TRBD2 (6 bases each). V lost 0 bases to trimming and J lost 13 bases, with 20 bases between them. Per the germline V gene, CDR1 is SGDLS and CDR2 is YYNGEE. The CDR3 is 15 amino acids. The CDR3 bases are TGTGCCAGCAGCGTAGAGGGGGGTCACCGGGGAGAGCAGTACTTC. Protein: CASSVEGGHRGEQYF.

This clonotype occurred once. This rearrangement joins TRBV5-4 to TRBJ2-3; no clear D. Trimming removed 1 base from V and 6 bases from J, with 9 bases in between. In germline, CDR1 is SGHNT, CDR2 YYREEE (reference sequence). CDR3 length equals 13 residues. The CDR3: CASSLSFKDTQYF. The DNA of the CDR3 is TGTGCCAGCAGCTTGAGTTTTAAGGATACGCAGTATTTT.

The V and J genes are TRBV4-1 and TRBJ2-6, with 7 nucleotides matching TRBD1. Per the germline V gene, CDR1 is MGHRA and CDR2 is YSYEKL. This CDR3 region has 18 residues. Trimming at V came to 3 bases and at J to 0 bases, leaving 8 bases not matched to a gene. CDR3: CASSQAGTVSSGANVLTF. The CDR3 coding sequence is TGCGCCAGCAGCCAGGCCGGGACAGTGAGCTCTGGGGCCAACGTCCTGACTTTC.

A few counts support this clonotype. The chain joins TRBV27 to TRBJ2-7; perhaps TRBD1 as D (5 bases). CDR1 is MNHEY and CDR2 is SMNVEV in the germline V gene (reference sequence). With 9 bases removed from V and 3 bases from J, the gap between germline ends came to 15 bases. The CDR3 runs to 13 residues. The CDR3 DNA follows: TGTGCCAGTCAAAGGGCAGGGTTCTACGAGCAGTACTTC. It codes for CASQRAGFYEQYF.

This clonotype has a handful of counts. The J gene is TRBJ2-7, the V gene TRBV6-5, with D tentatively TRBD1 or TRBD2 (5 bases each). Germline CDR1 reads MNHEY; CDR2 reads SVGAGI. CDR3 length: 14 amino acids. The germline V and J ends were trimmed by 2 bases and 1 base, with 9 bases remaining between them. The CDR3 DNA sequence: TGTGCCAGCAGTTACCGGGACGGATCCTACGAGCAGTACTTC. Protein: CASSYRDGSYEQYF.

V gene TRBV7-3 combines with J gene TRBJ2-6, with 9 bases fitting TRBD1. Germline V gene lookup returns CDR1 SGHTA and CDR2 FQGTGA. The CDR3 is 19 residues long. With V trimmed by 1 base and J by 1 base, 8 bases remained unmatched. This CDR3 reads CASSLRPDRGISGANVLTF. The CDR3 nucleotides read TGTGCCAGCAGCTTAAGGCCGGACAGGGGTATATCTGGGGCCAACGTCCTGACTTTC.